These 24 T cell receptor beta chains were all obtained from the same sample, sequenced in a study of CD8+CD57+ T cells in acquired aplastic anemia. Sequencing was done on patients that had shown CD8+CD57+ cell expansion by flow cytometry. Genomic DNA acted as the template from which TCR beta VDJ combination and CDR3 sequence profiling were carried out. MiXCR was run by TCRdb on the reads, yielding one entry per CDR3 protein. This sample carries under 200,000 distinct CDR3 sequences, 40% to 50% of them seen once, and the ten largest clones take 25% to 40%. The sequenced sample consisted of sorted CD4+, CD8+, or CD8+CD57+ T cells (not recorded which) from PBMCs. These receptors all come from a human donor with aplastic anemia.

This clonotype was detected many times. V and J are TRBV14 and TRBJ1-2; 8 nucleotides match TRBD1. This CDR3 has 14 amino acids. V was pared by 4 bases and J by 4 bases, with 5 bases of the junction left unmatched. Germline V gene sequence: CDR1 SGHDN, CDR2 FVKESK. The CDR3 loop is CASSLAGQGYGYTF. CDR3 DNA sequence: TGTGCCAGCAGCCTTGCTGGACAGGGCTATGGCTACACCTTC.

Ten or more counts support this clonotype. The genes are TRBV6-1 and TRBJ2-7; D not resolved. Trimming pared 5 bases from V and 5 bases from J, leaving 10 bases between. This CDR3 contains 12 residues. Germline loops: CDR1 MNHNS, CDR2 SASEGT. In nucleotides, the CDR3 is TGTGCCAGCAGTTCCGCCCCCCACGAGCAGTACTTC. Translation gives CASSSAPHEQYF.

The chain uses TRBV27 and TRBJ2-7; 9 bases agree with TRBD1. This CDR3 is 14 amino acids long. V gave up 7 bases and J gave up 5 bases; unmatched junction bases: 9. The germline V gene has CDR1 MNHEY and CDR2 SMNVEV (reference sequence). The CDR3 region is CASTETGGIDEQYF. CDR3 DNA: TGTGCCAGCACCGAGACAGGGGGAATAGACGAGCAGTACTTC.

This clonotype appeared many times. J is TRBJ2-2 and V is TRBV29-1; a weak D match, TRBD1 (5 bases). Trimming removed 0 bases at V and 6 bases at J, with 17 bases between. CDR1 and CDR2 from the germline V gene are SQVTM and ANQGSEA. There are 16 residues in the CDR3. The CDR3 spells CSVEEVATGGPGELFF. CDR3 DNA: TGCAGCGTTGAAGAGGTGGCCACAGGCGGCCCCGGGGAGCTGTTTTTT.

This clonotype was found many times. The rearrangement uses TRBV19 and TRBJ2-7; possibly TRBD2 for D (5 bases). The CDR3 contains 15 residues. Trimming left V 3 bases short and J 0 bases short, with 12 bases between. Germline V gene sequence: CDR1 LNHDA, CDR2 SQIVND (reference sequence). CDR3 in DNA: TGTGCCAGTAGTATGAGCGGATCCAGCTCCTACGAGCAGTACTTC. Its translation is CASSMSGSSSYEQYF.

In this sample, this clonotype turned up a few times. The DNA of the CDR3 is TGTGCCAGCAGTAAGGCTCTCGGCTATGGCTACACCTTC. Its translation is CASSKALGYGYTF. The V gene is TRBV25-1, the J gene TRBJ1-2; D is undetermined. Germline V gene data show CDR1 as MGHDK and CDR2 as SYGVNS. The CDR3 length is 13 residues. V was cut by 5 bases and J by 4 bases, with 11 bases left in between.

This clonotype was seen more than once but under ten times. The chain joins TRBV18 to TRBJ1-2; D unclear. Trimming took off 4 bases at V and 4 bases at J, with 16 bases between the two ends. This CDR3 comprises 15 residues. Germline CDR1 and CDR2: KGHSH and LQKENI. The CDR3 DNA reads TGTGCCAGCTCACTTACCACATTGGACGGCTATGGCTACACCTTC. This translates into CASSLTTLDGYGYTF.

To note about this clonotype: This may be a read error: a much more frequent sequence differs by one nucleotide. The rearrangement links TRBV6-5 to TRBJ1-1; D call uncertain. The CDR3 runs 13 residues. Germline CDR1 is MNHEY and CDR2 is SVGAGI. Trimming shortened V by 0 bases and J by 6 bases, and 8 bases separated the two germline ends. As DNA, the CDR3 is TGTGCCAGCAGTTACTCCTTGGTCCCTGAAGCTTTCTTT. Translation gives CASSYSLVPEAFF.

This clonotype was detected ten times or more. The chain links TRBV4-1 to TRBJ2-7, with 7 nucleotides matching TRBD2. This CDR3 comprises 14 residues. The V gene end was trimmed by 3 bases and the J gene end by 6 bases; junction bases not matched to a gene: 8. Germline CDR1 reads MGHRA; CDR2 reads YSYEKL. CDR3 DNA: TGCGCCAGCAGCCAGGGGGGGTCTAGCGTCGAGCAGTACTTC. Encoded protein: CASSQGGSSVEQYF.

The chain has TRBV7-2 and TRBJ2-7, with 7 bases identical to TRBD1. J gave up 2 bases and V 6 bases, and 4 bases lay outside the gene matches. This CDR3 spans 13 amino acids. Germline V gives CDR1 SGHTA, CDR2 FQGNSA. DNA of the CDR3: TGTGCCAGCAGTAGGGACAGACCCTACGAGCAGTACTTC. Protein product: CASSRDRPYEQYF.

A note on this clonotype: Being one base from a much bigger clone, this may be a read error. This chain connects TRBV5-6 to TRBJ2-1; no reliable D call. Per the germline V gene, CDR1 is SGHDT and CDR2 is YYEEEE. The CDR3 sequence is 14 residues long. Trimming stripped 6 bases from V and 1 base from J, with 11 bases between. Here the CDR3 DNA reads TGTGCCAGCAACTCTCACAGTTCCTACAATGAGCAGTTCTTC. Amino acids: CASNSHSSYNEQFF.

This clonotype was counted at least ten times. The V call is TRBV18, the J call TRBJ2-7; D may match TRBD1 or TRBD2 (5 bases each). Trimming took 2 bases from V and 4 from J, leaving 9 bases between them. CDR3 length: 13 amino acids. CDR1 and CDR2 (germline): KGHSH, LQKENI. CDR3 region: CASSPGTEYEQYF. The CDR3 DNA reads TGTGCCAGCTCACCAGGGACCGAGTACGAGCAGTACTTC.

This sequence joins TRBV24-1 and TRBJ1-2; D ambiguous. V shed 0 bases and J shed 0 bases, with 7 bases lying between them. The CDR3 consists of 15 residues. Germline V gives CDR1 KGHDR, CDR2 SFDVKD. CDR3 protein: CATSDLHGSNYGYTF. The CDR3 nucleotides are TGTGCCACCAGTGATTTGCATGGGTCTAACTATGGCTACACCTTC.

The CDR3 protein is CASSGLNLGQQIQETQYF. In DNA form, the CDR3 reads TGCGCCAGCAGTGGTCTCAACTTGGGACAGCAAATCCAAGAGACCCAGTACTTC. This rearrangement joins TRBV10-1 to TRBJ2-5; 7 bases are shared with TRBD1. The junction had 15 bases not matched to a gene; V was cut back by 4 bases and J by 1 base. The CDR3 covers 18 residues. CDR1 is WNHNN, CDR2 SYGVQD, per germline (reference sequence).

DNA of the CDR3: TGTGCCAGCAGCTCTACAGGGTGGGCTTCACCCCTCCACTTT. Protein sequence: CASSSTGWASPLHF. This sequence joins TRBV7-3 and TRBJ1-6; D might be TRBD1 (6 bases). The CDR3 extends over 14 amino acids. Germline CDR1 reads SGHTA; CDR2 reads FQGTGA. V lost 4 bases and J lost 9, with 13 bases in between. The whole variable domain, filled in from reference TRBV7-3 and TRBJ1-6, reads GAGVSQTPSNKVTEKGKYVELRCDPISGHTALYWYRQSLGQGPEFLIYFQGTGAADDSGLPNDRFFAVRPEGSVSTLKIQRTERGDSAVYLCASSSTGWASPLHFGNGTRLTVT.

The genes are TRBV7-3 and TRBJ2-1; 9 positions match TRBD2. CDR3 length: 16 amino acids. CDR1 and CDR2 from the germline V gene are SGHTA and FQGTGA. With V trimmed by 0 bases and J by 3 bases, 3 bases remained unmatched. In DNA, the CDR3 is TGTGCCAGCAGCTTAACAGCTAGCGGGATCTACAATGAGCAGTTCTTC. Amino acid sequence: CASSLTASGIYNEQFF.

The rearrangement links TRBV20-1 to TRBJ2-5; 7 nucleotides line up with TRBD1. V shed 6 bases, J shed 5 bases, and the junction held 6 bases outside the gene matches. The CDR3 length is 12 residues. CDR1 is DFQATT and CDR2 is SNEGSKA in the germline V gene (reference sequence). CDR3 coding DNA: TGCAGTGCACAGAAAGGGGGCGAGACCCAGTACTTC. This gives the protein CSAQKGGETQYF.

V usage is TRBV29-1 and J usage is TRBJ1-2; D gene unclear. The CDR3 is 12 residues long. Germline V CDR1 and CDR2: SQVTM, ANQGSEA. Trimming shortened V by 8 bases and J by 0 bases, and 10 bases separated the two germline ends. CDR3 amino acids: CSSSQTNYGYTF. The DNA for the CDR3 is TGCAGCAGTTCCCAGACTAACTATGGCTACACCTTC.

This clonotype was seen more than once but under ten times. The chain has TRBV7-2 and TRBJ1-2; no reliable D call. The CDR3 runs 12 residues. Germline-derived CDR1 and CDR2 are SGHTA and FQGNSA. Trimming cost V 4 bases and J 5 bases, with 8 bases left between them. The CDR3 sequence: CASSYDGYGYTF. Written as DNA, the CDR3 is TGTGCCAGCAGCTACGACGGATATGGCTACACCTTC. Full variable domain (missing parts from reference TRBV7-2 and TRBJ1-2): GAGVSQSPSNKVTEKGKDVELRCDPISGHTALYWYRQSLGQGLEFLIYFQGNSAPDKSGLPSDRFSAERTGGSVSTLTIQRTQQEDSAVYLCASSYDGYGYTFGSGTRLTVV.

The sample holds many counts of this clonotype. The chain has TRBV13 and TRBJ1-1; TRBD1 aligns across 9 bases. CDR3 length: 14 residues. The germline gives CDR1 PRHDT, CDR2 FYEKMQ (reference sequence). With 4 bases clipped from V and 5 bases from J, the junction kept 5 bases outside the gene matches. The CDR3 coding sequence is TGTGCCAGCAGCTCGGGACAGGGAGGGACTGAAGCTTTCTTT. Encoded protein: CASSSGQGGTEAFF.

The genes are TRBV7-9 and TRBJ1-1; D might be TRBD1 (5 bases). Germline CDR1 reads SEHNR; CDR2 reads FQNEAQ (reference sequence). With 5 bases removed from V and 5 bases from J, the gap between germline ends came to 9 bases. The CDR3 is 12 amino acids. CDR3 loop: CASSVRGTEAFF. The CDR3 coding sequence is TGTGCCAGCAGCGTAAGGGGAACTGAAGCTTTCTTT.

The table lists this clonotype with a few counts. This sequence joins TRBV5-1 and TRBJ1-6; no clear D gene. The germline CDR1 and CDR2 sequences are SGHRS and YFSETQ. The CDR3 is 13 amino acids. The germline V and J ends were trimmed by 1 base and 7 bases, with 6 bases remaining between them. CDR3 sequence reads: CASSLMGNSPLHF. The CDR3 DNA sequence: TGCGCCAGCAGCTTGATGGGCAATTCACCCCTCCACTTT.

The rearrangement links TRBV11-2 to TRBJ2-5, with 8 bases lining up with TRBD1. Germline V CDR1 and CDR2: SGHAT, FQNNGV. The CDR3 has 14 amino acids. After removal of 4 bases from V and 3 bases from J, the junction contained 4 bases not matched to a gene. CDR3 in DNA: TGTGCCAGCAGCTCTCGACAGGGGAAAGAGACCCAGTACTTC. This translates into CASSSRQGKETQYF. The complete variable domain, with remaining parts taken from reference TRBV11-2 and TRBJ2-5, reads EAGVAQSPRYKIIEKRQSVAFWCNPISGHATLYWYQQILGQGPKLLIQFQNNGVVDDSQLPKDRFSAERLKGVDSTLKIQPAKLEDSAVYLCASSSRQGKETQYFGPGTRLLVL.

The V call is TRBV5-1, the J call TRBJ1-2; 9 nucleotides align to TRBD1. Germline trimming cut 4 bases from V and 5 bases from J; bases unmatched to any gene: 6. This CDR3 has 14 amino acids. Per germline, CDR1 SGHRS and CDR2 YFSETQ. The CDR3 nucleotides read TGCGCCAGCAGCGACCCGACAGGGGGATATGGCTACACCTTC. It specifies CASSDPTGGYGYTF.